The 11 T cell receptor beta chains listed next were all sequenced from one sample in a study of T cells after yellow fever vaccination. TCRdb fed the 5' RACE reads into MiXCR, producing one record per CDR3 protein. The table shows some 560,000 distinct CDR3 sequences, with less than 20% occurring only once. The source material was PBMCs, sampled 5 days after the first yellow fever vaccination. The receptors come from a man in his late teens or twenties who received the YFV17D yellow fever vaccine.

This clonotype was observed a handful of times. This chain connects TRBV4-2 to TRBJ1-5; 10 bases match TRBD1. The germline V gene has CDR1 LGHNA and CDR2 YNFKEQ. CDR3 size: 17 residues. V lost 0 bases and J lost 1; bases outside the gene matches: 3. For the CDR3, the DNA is TGTGCCAGCAGCCAAGAGGGACAGGGGTGGAGCAATCAGCCCCAGCATTTT. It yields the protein CASSQEGQGWSNQPQHF.

CDR3 DNA: TGTGCCAGCAGTTCCGGGACAGCCTCCTACGAGCAGTACGTC. It specifies CASSSGTASYEQYV. The chain recombines TRBV28 with TRBJ2-7, with 7 bases that match TRBD1. V trimming: 4 bases; J trimming: 0 bases; junction bases outside the gene matches: 3. The CDR3 sequence is 14 residues long. Germline V gene sequence: CDR1 MDHEN, CDR2 SYDVKM.

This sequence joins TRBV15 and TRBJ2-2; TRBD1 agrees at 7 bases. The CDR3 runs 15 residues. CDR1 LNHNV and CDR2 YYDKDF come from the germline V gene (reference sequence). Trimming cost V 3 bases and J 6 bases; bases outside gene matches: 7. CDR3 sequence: CATSRFDRDAGELFF. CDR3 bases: TGTGCCACCAGCAGGTTCGACAGGGATGCCGGGGAGCTGTTTTTT.

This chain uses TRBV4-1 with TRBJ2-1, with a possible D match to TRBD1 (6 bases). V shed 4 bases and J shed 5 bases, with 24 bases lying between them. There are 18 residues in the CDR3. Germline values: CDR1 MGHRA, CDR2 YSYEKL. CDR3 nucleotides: TGCGCCAGCAGCCCCCCTGCCGAGGGGGACCGTATAAACAATGAGCAGTTCTTC. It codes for CASSPPAEGDRINNEQFF.

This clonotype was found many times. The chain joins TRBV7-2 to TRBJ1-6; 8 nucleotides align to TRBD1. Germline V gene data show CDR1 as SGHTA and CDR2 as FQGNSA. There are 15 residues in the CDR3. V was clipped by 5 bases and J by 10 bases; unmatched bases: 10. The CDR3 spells CASSGGGQGRSPLHF. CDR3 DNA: TGTGCCAGCAGCGGGGGCGGACAGGGCAGATCACCCCTCCACTTT. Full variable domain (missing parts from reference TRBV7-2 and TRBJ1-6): GAGVSQSPSNKVTEKGKDVELRCDPISGHTALYWYRQSLGQGLEFLIYFQGNSAPDKSGLPSDRFSAERTGGSVSTLTIQRTQQEDSAVYLCASSGGGQGRSPLHFGNGTRLTVT.

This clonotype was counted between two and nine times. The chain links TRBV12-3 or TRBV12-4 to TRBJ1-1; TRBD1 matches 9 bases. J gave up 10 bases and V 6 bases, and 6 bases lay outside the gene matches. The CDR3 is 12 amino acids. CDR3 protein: CASSLGQGSAFF. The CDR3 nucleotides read TGTGCCAGCAGCTTGGGACAGGGTTCAGCTTTCTTT.

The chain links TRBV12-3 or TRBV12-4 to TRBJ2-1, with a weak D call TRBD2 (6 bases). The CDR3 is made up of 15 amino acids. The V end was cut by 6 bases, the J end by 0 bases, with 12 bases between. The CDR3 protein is CASSRGVSSYNEQFF. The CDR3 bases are TGTGCCAGCAGCCGCGGGGTGAGCTCCTACAATGAGCAGTTCTTC.

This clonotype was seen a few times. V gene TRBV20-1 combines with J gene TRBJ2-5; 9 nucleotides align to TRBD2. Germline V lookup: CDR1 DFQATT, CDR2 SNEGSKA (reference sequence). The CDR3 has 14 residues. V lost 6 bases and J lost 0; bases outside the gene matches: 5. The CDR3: CSAGTSSYQETQYF. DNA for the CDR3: TGCAGTGCCGGGACTAGCTCGTACCAAGAGACCCAGTACTTC.

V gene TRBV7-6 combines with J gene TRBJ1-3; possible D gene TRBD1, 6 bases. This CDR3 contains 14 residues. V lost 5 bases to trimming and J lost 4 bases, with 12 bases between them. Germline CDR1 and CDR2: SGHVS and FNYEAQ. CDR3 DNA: TGTGCCAGCAGCCCTACAGGGTTGGGAAACACCATATATTTT. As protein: CASSPTGLGNTIYF. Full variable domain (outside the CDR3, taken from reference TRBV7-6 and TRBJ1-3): GAGVSQSPRYKVTKRGQDVALRCDPISGHVSLYWYRQALGQGPEFLTYFNYEAQQDKSGLPNDRFSAERPEGSISTLTIQRTEQRDSAMYRCASSPTGLGNTIYFGEGSWLTVV.

The CDR3 protein is CASSQRRGFDKNIQYF. CDR3 bases: TGCGCCAGCAGCCAGCGACGGGGGTTTGACAAAAACATTCAGTACTTC. The rearrangement joins TRBV4-3 to TRBJ2-4; the D gene is possibly TRBD2 (6 bases). Trimming took off 3 bases at V and 3 bases at J, with 15 bases between the two ends. Germline CDR1 is LGHNA and CDR2 is YSLEER. This CDR3 region has 16 residues.

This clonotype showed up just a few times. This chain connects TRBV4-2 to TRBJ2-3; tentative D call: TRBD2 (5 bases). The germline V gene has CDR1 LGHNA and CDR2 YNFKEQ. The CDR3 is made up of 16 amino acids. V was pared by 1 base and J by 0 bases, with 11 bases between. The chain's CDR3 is CASSQVTGISTDTQYF. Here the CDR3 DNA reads TGTGCCAGCAGCCAAGTTACGGGGATTAGCACAGATACGCAGTATTTT.